A selection of T cell receptor beta chains follows, all from one sample in a study of neurological immune-mediated disorders. TCRdb processed the 5' RACE reads anew with MiXCR; each CDR3 protein has one entry. The sample has 25,000 to 30,000 distinct CDR3 sequences, about 7% seen once. The sample consisted of PBMCs. The source is a woman aged 50 to 60 in good health. CDR3s include the opening cysteine and the closing phenylalanine or tryptophan. A D gene is named only where the DNA matches it firmly. The size of a clone is reported for some rows only, either as once, few or many, or as a class for expanded clones.

v_call,clone_size,d_call,j_call,cdr3_aa,cdr3_nt
TRBV5-1,-,-,TRBJ1-2,CASSFYICSARGAAQSYGYTF,-
TRBV28,medium-sized,TRBD1,TRBJ1-6,CATGQGSYGSYNSPLHF,TGTGCCACCGGACAGGGCTCGTACGGCTCCTATAATTCACCCCTCCACTTT
TRBV20-1,many,TRBD1,TRBJ1-5,CSARGAAGGQPQHF,TGCAGTGCTAGAGGAGCGGCAGGGGGACAGCCCCAGCATTTT
TRBV29-1,many,-,TRBJ1-6,CSVSLGLGYSPLHF,TGCAGCGTCTCTCTCGGCCTAGGTTATTCACCCCTCCACTTT
TRBV14,many,TRBD2,TRBJ2-3,CASRGLAGSTDTQYF,TGTGCCAGCCGCGGACTAGCGGGAAGCACAGATACGCAGTATTTT
TRBV7-9,many,-,TRBJ1-6,CASSLVHGASPLHF,TGTGCCAGCAGCTTAGTACATGGGGCCTCACCCCTCCACTTT
TRBV9,many,-,TRBJ1-5,CASSVGVEGWQPQHF,TGTGCCAGCAGCGTAGGGGTGGAGGGTTGGCAGCCCCAGCATTTT
TRBV5-5,many,-,TRBJ2-7,CASSLGSGGEQYF,TGTGCCAGCAGCTTGGGGTCCGGAGGCGAGCAGTACTTC
TRBV3-1,few,-,TRBJ1-2,CASSRGDSGYTF,TGTGCCAGCAGCCGGGGGGATAGTGGCTACACCTTC
TRBV6-2/TRBV6-3,many,TRBD2,TRBJ2-7,CASSYFSGRTDEQYF,TGTGCCAGCAGTTACTTTAGCGGGAGAACTGACGAGCAGTACTTC
TRBV5-1,many,TRBD1,TRBJ2-2,CASSLGQGGAGELFF,TGCGCCAGCAGCCTCGGACAGGGAGGAGCCGGGGAGCTGTTTTTT
TRBV20-1,many,-,TRBJ2-7,CSARDPYTSAYEQYF,TGCAGTGCTAGAGATCCGTACACAAGTGCCTACGAGCAGTACTTC
TRBV3-1,medium-sized,TRBD2,TRBJ2-3,CASSQGGLAGGTDTQYF,TGTGCCAGCAGCCAAGGAGGACTAGCGGGAGGAACAGATACGCAGTATTTT
TRBV12-3/TRBV12-4,many,-,TRBJ2-2,CASSLGQNTGELFF,TGTGCCAGCAGTTTAGGACAGAACACCGGGGAGCTGTTTTTT
TRBV30,many,TRBD1,TRBJ1-1,CAWSEAGGLAFF,TGTGCCTGGAGTGAGGCAGGGGGCTTGGCTTTCTTT
TRBV20-1,medium-sized,-,TRBJ2-3,CSAVGYKSTDTQYF,TGCAGTGCCGTAGGATACAAAAGCACAGATACGCAGTATTTT
TRBV5-1,many,-,TRBJ2-7,CASSLVGGRNYEQYF,TGCGCCAGCAGCTTGGTGGGGGGCAGGAACTACGAGCAGTACTTC
TRBV7-6,many,TRBD1,TRBJ2-3,CASSLQGAENTDTQYF,TGTGCCAGCAGCTTACAGGGGGCGGAAAACACAGATACGCAGTATTTT
TRBV7-2,many,-,TRBJ2-7,CASSRDLLTYEQYF,TGTGCCAGCAGTCGGGACTTACTAACCTACGAGCAGTACTTC
TRBV20-1,many,-,TRBJ2-7,CSARDPAGTAAYEQYF,TGCAGTGCTAGAGATCCCGCCGGGACCGCAGCTTACGAGCAGTACTTC
TRBV5-1,many,-,TRBJ2-7,CASSPGGGFYEQYF,TGCGCCAGCAGCCCTGGTGGGGGCTTCTACGAGCAGTACTTC
TRBV5-1,many,-,TRBJ1-1,CASSLDGANMNTEAFF,TGCGCCAGCAGCTTGGATGGGGCGAACATGAACACTGAAGCTTTCTTT
TRBV11-2,many,-,TRBJ2-1,CASSLDPAQWVTGQFF,TGTGCCAGCAGCTTAGATCCGGCCCAGTGGGTTACGGGGCAGTTCTTC
TRBV4-3,many,TRBD2,TRBJ2-5,CASSQGLAGVVETQYF,TGCGCCAGCAGCCAAGGACTAGCGGGAGTTGTGGAGACCCAGTACTTC
TRBV4-1,many,-,TRBJ2-7,CASSSLDEQYF,TGCGCCAGCAGCTCCCTGGACGAGCAGTACTTC
TRBV7-2,-,TRBD1,TRBJ1-4,CASSPQGARGEKLFF,TGTGCCAGCAGCCCTCAGGGGGCTCGGGGTGAAAAACTGTTTTTT
TRBV3-1,many,TRBD2,TRBJ2-2,CASRRTSGSLSGELFF,TGTGCCAGCAGAAGGACTAGCGGGAGTCTTTCCGGGGAGCTGTTTTTT
TRBV5-6,many,TRBD2,TRBJ2-3,CASSSSWTSGGTDTQYF,TGTGCCAGCAGCTCGTCTTGGACTAGCGGGGGGACAGATACGCAGTATTTT